One sample yielded the 3 T cell receptor beta chains listed below, sequenced in a study of graft-versus-host responses after intestinal transplantation. Lymphocytes (intraepithelial and lamina propria) were released by processing the graft tissue. Libraries were prepared by immunoSEQ multiplex PCR; TCRdb keeps only in-frame clonotypes and omits some of them. Of more than 13,000 clones listed, 65% to 70% are singletons. The specimen was ileum tissue, collected just under 700 days after intestinal transplantation. The receptor set was obtained from a human patient who received an intestinal transplant, so some T cells may come from the graft donor.

The chain couples TRBV4-1 to TRBJ1-1; D uncertain. Germline loops: CDR1 MGHRA, CDR2 YSYEKL. This CDR3 has 16 amino acids. Trimming stripped 4 bases from V and 1 base from J, with 16 bases between. The CDR3 region is CASSPRPGYTNTEAFF. CDR3 in DNA: TGCGCCAGCAGCCCTCGTCCCGGGTACACGAACACTGAAGCTTTCTTT.

The chain links TRBV10-3 to TRBJ1-2; 7 nucleotides match TRBD1. The CDR3 covers 12 residues. V lost 10 bases and J lost 4; bases outside the gene matches: 6. Germline V lookup: CDR1 ENHRY, CDR2 SYGVKD. The CDR3 is CASRGTAYGYTF. The CDR3 DNA reads TGTGCCAGCCGGGGGACAGCCTATGGCTACACCTTC.

This clone was counted a single time. V gene TRBV15 combines with J gene TRBJ2-3, with 8 bases aligning to TRBD1. CDR1 is LNHNV and CDR2 is YYDKDF in the germline V gene (reference sequence). The CDR3 is 12 amino acids. Trimming cost V 8 bases and J 10 bases; bases outside gene matches: 8. CDR3 in amino acids: CATQQGVGSQYF. For the CDR3, the DNA is TGTGCCACCCAACAGGGGGTAGGTTCGCAGTATTTT. Based on the CDR3 plus reference TRBV15 and TRBJ2-3, the full variable domain is DAMVIQNPRYQVTQFGKPVTLSCSQTLNHNVMYWYQQKSSQAPKLLFHYYDKDFNNEADTPDNFQSRRPNTSFCFLDIRSPGLGDTAMYLCATQQGVGSQYFGPGTRLTVL.